The sequence of this T cell receptor beta chain was determined in a study of cytotoxic CD8 clonotypes in ibrutinib-treated CLL. Whole-study findings and limits: Once treatment began, public clonotypes, which were uncommon, contracted or stayed stable. Investigators sampled sustained-remission and progressing patients at differing times. Baseline values of clonality outstripped age-matched healthy donors and followed circulating CD8+ T-cell counts. Baseline levels were approached again at progression, after clonality had risen at ibrutinib response.

About this clone: Its specificity is not known.

The table came from immunoSEQ multiplex PCR; TCRdb's copy has only in-frame clones and leaves some out. The sample holds approximately 100,000 clones, almost 80% seen once. Germline assignment: CDR1 SGHAT and CDR2 FQNNGV. V was clipped by 5 bases and J by 6 bases; unmatched bases: 8. CDR3 length: 14 amino acids. The V call is TRBV11-2, the J call TRBJ2-7; 9 bases fit TRBD1. The sample here was PBMCs, taken after 12 months of ibrutinib treatment. The source is a human donor with chronic lymphocytic leukemia. CDR3 amino acids: CASSARQGVGEQYF. In DNA, the CDR3 is TGTGCCAGCAGCGCCCGACAGGGGGTTGGCGAGCAGTACTTC.